Following are 3 T cell receptor beta chains from one sample sequenced in a study of cytomegalovirus exposure and HLA in healthy donors. The PCR ran on 60 Vbeta and 13 Jbeta primers. TCRdb's table, derived via immunoSEQ multiplex PCR, lists solely in-frame clones and lacks some. The sample carries roughly 100,000 clones, 15% recorded once. What was sequenced was PBMCs. The receptors originated from a female donor in good health and CMV-seronegative.

This chain joins TRBV18 and TRBJ1-5; D is unclear. The ends were cut back, 3 bases at V and 9 bases at J, with 21 bases in the middle. Germline CDR1 and CDR2: KGHSH and LQKENI. CDR3 length: 16 amino acids. The CDR3, as DNA: TGTGCCAGCTCACCGATTACGGTCCCAAACGGCGGGCCCCAGCATTTT. Amino acids: CASSPITVPNGGPQHF.

The CDR3 DNA reads TGTGCCAGCAGCCCCTACTTGAACACTGAAGCTTTCTTT. This translates into CASSPYLNTEAFF. This chain links TRBV5-5 with TRBJ1-1; no reliable D call. The V gene lost 4 bases and the J gene lost 0 bases, with 7 bases spanning the gap. The CDR3 runs to 13 residues. The germline V gene encodes CDR1 SGHKS and CDR2 YYEKEE (reference sequence).

This clone was found a few times. V is TRBV2 and J is TRBJ2-2, with 13 bases aligning to TRBD2. The V and J ends lost 6 bases and 6 bases, in that order; junction bases with no gene match: 4. The CDR3 runs 15 residues. From germline, CDR1 is SNHLY and CDR2 FYNNEI. The CDR3 sequence: CASRATSGRSGELFF. The CDR3 DNA sequence: TGTGCCAGCAGGGCGACTAGCGGGAGGTCCGGGGAGCTGTTTTTT.